The rows below give T cell receptor beta chains drawn from one sample of a study of cytomegalovirus exposure and HLA in healthy donors. Produced via immunoSEQ multiplex PCR; TCRdb's table is partial and in-frame only. Altogether about 190,000 clones are present, roughly 85% being singletons, with the ten largest covering 1%. The sample consisted of PBMCs. These receptors all come from a boy aged 2 to 10 in good health and CMV-seronegative. Each CDR3 is given with its conserved first and last residue. The D gene is left open where the match is weak. Not every row has a clone size; where given, it reads once, few, many or a size class.

J | D | size | V | CDR3 | DNA
TRBJ1-2 | NA | NA | TRBV7-9 | CASSPLSGAVTNYGYTF | TGTGCCAGCAGCCCCTTAAGTGGGGCAGTCACTAACTATGGCTACACCTTC
TRBJ2-7 | NA | once | TRBV7-2 | CASSLQGLEQYF | TGTGCCAGCAGCTTACAGGGTTTGGAGCAGTACTTC
TRBJ1-2 | NA | few | TRBV14 | CASSQEIGLLPPQGYTF | TGTGCCAGCAGCCAAGAAATAGGACTGCTTCCACCCCAAGGCTACACCTTC
TRBJ1-5 | NA | NA | TRBV19 | CASTTTLDQPQHF | TGTGCCAGTACTACCACCCTAGACCAGCCCCAGCATTTT
TRBJ2-7 | NA | NA | TRBV4-1 | CASSQEDFEREQYF | TGCGCCAGCAGCCAAGAGGACTTCGAGCGTGAGCAGTACTTC
TRBJ2-5 | NA | NA | TRBV27 | CASSLTLYETQYF | TGTGCCAGCAGTCTGACACTCTATGAGACCCAGTACTTC
TRBJ1-4 | NA | NA | TRBV9 | CASSKRTATNEKLFF | TGTGCCAGCAGCAAAAGGACAGCAACTAATGAAAAACTGTTTTTT
TRBJ1-2 | TRBD1 | NA | TRBV7-8 | CASSLEGTGLYGYTF | TGTGCCAGCAGCTTAGAGGGGACAGGGCTTTATGGCTACACCTTC
TRBJ2-7 | TRBD1 | NA | TRBV7-8 | CASRRPGQDYEQYF | TGTGCCAGCAGAAGGCCCGGACAGGACTACGAGCAGTACTTC
TRBJ2-7 | TRBD2 | once | TRBV28 | CASSPSGLAGNYEQYF | TGTGCCAGCAGTCCTTCCGGACTAGCGGGAAACTACGAGCAGTACTTC
TRBJ2-1 | TRBD1 | few | TRBV5-1 | CASSPTRTGSDEQFF | TGCGCCAGCAGCCCTACGAGGACAGGGAGCGATGAGCAGTTCTTC
TRBJ1-5 | NA | NA | TRBV18 | CASSPLPVSKTTNQPQHF | TGTGCCAGCTCACCACTGCCGGTCTCTAAAACCACCAATCAGCCCCAGCATTTT
TRBJ1-4 | NA | NA | TRBV28 | CASSPPRGYSNEKLFF | TGTGCCAGCAGTCCCCCTAGGGGGTACTCTAATGAAAAACTGTTTTTT
TRBJ1-1 | TRBD1 | NA | TRBV19 | CASKHNDRVNTEAFF | TGTGCCAGTAAACACAATGACAGGGTTAACACTGAAGCTTTCTTT
TRBJ2-1 | NA | NA | TRBV20-1 | CSASRLNEQFF | TGCAGTGCCTCGAGACTCAATGAGCAGTTCTTC
TRBJ2-3 | TRBD2 | NA | TRBV7-3 | CASSSQGLAGTDTQYF | TGTGCCAGCAGCTCCCAAGGGCTAGCGGGCACAGATACGCAGTATTTT
TRBJ1-2 | NA | NA | TRBV19 | CASTITGPNYGYTF | TGTGCCAGTACCATTACAGGTCCTAACTATGGCTACACCTTC
TRBJ2-7 | TRBD2 | NA | TRBV19 | CASSKAGGYEQYF | TGTGCCAGTTCCAAGGCGGGGGGCTACGAGCAGTACTTC
TRBJ1-2 | TRBD1 | once | TRBV10-3 | CAISELYPGGYGYTF | TGTGCCATCAGTGAGTTGTATCCAGGGGGCTATGGCTACACCTTC
TRBJ1-6 | TRBD1 | NA | TRBV30 | CAGQGGDKSPLHF | TGTGCCGGCCAGGGGGGAGACAAATCACCCCTCCACTTT
TRBJ2-7 | NA | NA | TRBV4-2 | CASSQGSSGDYEQYF | TGTGCCAGCAGCCAAGGTAGTAGCGGAGACTACGAGCAGTACTTC
TRBJ2-1 | NA | NA | TRBV5-6 | CASSTGGGSSYNEQFF | TGTGCCAGCAGCACAGGCGGAGGGAGCTCCTACAATGAGCAGTTCTTC
TRBJ1-1 | NA | few | TRBV19 | CASSRQRDMNTEAFF | TGTGCCAGTAGTCGGCAGAGGGACATGAACACTGAAGCTTTCTTT
TRBJ1-6 | NA | NA | TRBV7-9 | CASSLWQGGESPLHF | TGTGCCAGCAGCTTATGGCAGGGAGGAGAATCACCCCTCCACTTT
TRBJ2-1 | NA | NA | TRBV6-1 | CASSETLGISKFF | TGTGCCAGCAGTGAAACCCTCGGGATAAGTAAGTTCTTC
TRBJ2-2 | NA | NA | TRBV30 | CAWSHGNTGELFF | TGTGCCTGGAGTCACGGGAACACCGGGGAGCTGTTTTTT
TRBJ2-5 | TRBD2 | NA | TRBV30 | CAWSPLGLAGVQETQYF | TGTGCCTGGAGCCCACTCGGACTAGCGGGAGTCCAAGAGACCCAGTACTTC
TRBJ1-2 | TRBD1 | NA | TRBV5-4 | CASSLSTGGGYGYTF | TGTGCCAGCAGTCTTTCAACAGGGGGCGGCTACGGCTACACCTTC
TRBJ2-1 | NA | few | TRBV11-2 | CASSLLATDRYNEQFF | TGTGCCAGCAGCTTACTAGCTACGGACAGATACAATGAGCAGTTCTTC
TRBJ1-1 | NA | NA | TRBV27 | CASSFGLRSTEAFF | TGTGCCAGCAGTTTTGGACTTCGGAGCACTGAAGCTTTCTTT
TRBJ2-1 | NA | NA | TRBV13 | CASSLARLTSNEQFF | TGTGCCAGCAGCTTAGCGCGACTCACCAGCAATGAGCAGTTCTTC
TRBJ1-1 | TRBD1 | NA | TRBV7-8 | CASSLVSTGALNTEAFF | TGTGCCAGCAGCTTAGTCTCGACAGGGGCTCTGAACACTGAAGCTTTCTTT
TRBJ1-5 | TRBD1 | NA | TRBV2 | CASSGPGQNKGQPQHF | TGTGCCAGCAGTGGACCGGGACAGAATAAGGGTCAGCCCCAGCATTTT
TRBJ1-1 | NA | NA | TRBV6-1 | CASSHRVSTEAFF | TGTGCCAGCAGTCACAGGGTAAGCACTGAAGCTTTCTTT
TRBJ2-5 | TRBD2 | NA | TRBV6-1 | CASSVLAGAGTQYF | TGTGCCAGCAGTGTGCTAGCGGGAGCAGGGACCCAGTACTTC
TRBJ2-7 | NA | once | TRBV5-6 | CASSLDRHYEQYF | TGTGCCAGCAGCTTGGACAGGCACTACGAGCAGTACTTC
TRBJ2-2 | TRBD1 | NA | TRBV27 | CASSLFSIQGFGGELFF | TGTGCCAGCAGTTTATTTAGCATACAGGGGTTTGGCGGGGAGCTGTTTTTT
TRBJ1-6 | NA | NA | TRBV28 | CASSQDTRRTPLHF | TGTGCCAGCAGTCAGGATACGCGCCGAACACCCCTCCACTTT
TRBJ2-7 | TRBD1 | once | TRBV27 | CASSLGQASSYEQYF | TGTGCCAGCAGTTTGGGACAGGCGTCGTCCTACGAGCAGTACTTC
TRBJ2-2 | TRBD2 | NA | TRBV30 | CAWSSTSGTGELFF | TGTGCCTGGAGTTCCACTAGCGGCACCGGGGAGCTGTTTTTT
TRBJ2-3 | TRBD1 | NA | TRBV2 | CASPGGRLDTQYF | TGTGCCAGCCCAGGGGGTCGCCTAGATACGCAGTATTTT
TRBJ1-4 | TRBD1 | NA | TRBV14 | CASSQEKDRDVEKLFF | TGTGCCAGCAGCCAAGAAAAGGACAGGGATGTGGAAAAACTGTTTTTT
TRBJ2-1 | NA | NA | TRBV6-1 | CASSETGRDHNEQFF | TGTGCCAGCAGCGAGACAGGCAGAGACCACAATGAGCAGTTCTTC
TRBJ2-5 | NA | once | TRBV7-3 | CASSGGHQETQYF | TGTGCCAGCAGCGGAGGTCATCAAGAGACCCAGTACTTC
TRBJ2-1 | TRBD1 | NA | TRBV28 | CASSWGTGPNNEQFF | TGTGCCAGCAGTTGGGGGACAGGACCTAACAATGAGCAGTTCTTC
TRBJ1-6 | NA | NA | TRBV10-2 | CASSESTRNNSPLHF | TGCGCCAGCAGTGAGTCGACACGGAATAATTCACCCCTCCACTTT
TRBJ2-7 | NA | NA | TRBV25-1 | CASSEGQGITYEQYF | TGTGCCAGCAGTGAAGGCCAGGGTATCACCTACGAGCAGTACTTC
TRBJ1-1 | NA | once | TRBV19 | CASSPLLHRVYTEAFF | TGTGCCAGTAGTCCACTCCTGCATCGTGTGTATACTGAAGCTTTCTTT
TRBJ2-3 | TRBD2 | once | TRBV11-1 | CASSRSLAGGTDTQYF | TGTGCCAGCAGCCGATCACTAGCGGGAGGAACAGATACGCAGTATTTT
TRBJ2-2 | NA | few | TRBV6-4 | CASSDSAANTGELFF | TGTGCCAGCAGTGACTCGGCAGCGAACACCGGGGAGCTGTTTTTT
TRBJ2-7 | TRBD2 | NA | TRBV23-1 | CASSHRRTRRCYEQYF | TGCGCCAGCAGTCACCGGAGGACTAGGAGATGCTACGAGCAGTACTTC
TRBJ2-3 | NA | NA | TRBV14 | CASSQAVTDTQYF | TGTGCCAGCAGCCAAGCCGTCACAGATACGCAGTATTTT
TRBJ2-1 | TRBD2 | once | TRBV5-1 | CASSSLGRGRDREGHRGEQFF | TGCGCCAGCAGCTCCTTAGGACGGGGACGGGACCGGGAGGGCCATAGAGGGGAGCAGTTCTTC
TRBJ2-1 | TRBD2 | NA | TRBV7-3 | CASSSTPGLGNEQFF | TGTGCCAGCAGCTCAACACCGGGACTAGGTAATGAGCAGTTCTTC
TRBJ1-5 | NA | NA | TRBV2 | CASSRVGSNQPQHF | TGTGCCAGCAGCAGGGTTGGTAGCAATCAGCCCCAGCATTTT